One sample yielded the 13 T cell receptor beta chains listed below, sequenced in a study of tumor-infiltrating lymphocytes in primary liver carcinoma. TCR beta cDNA was made from around 520 ng total RNA with a constant-region primer. Slightly modified ARM-PCR served as the procedure for the TCR beta libraries. These libraries came from three rounds of nested multiplex PCR. TRBV1-TRBV30 forward and Cbeta reverse primers drove the first two roughly 10-cycle rounds. TCRdb reprocessed the multiplex PCR reads with MiXCR, giving one entry per CDR3 protein. This sample has about 300,000 distinct CDR3 sequences, with over 55% found just once. In addition to blood RNA drawn from unsorted whole blood, germline DNA was extracted. The sample taken for sequencing was peripheral blood. Every receptor here comes from a middle-aged man with primary liver carcinoma and hepatitis B virus infection.

This clonotype has at least ten counts. J is TRBJ2-7 and V is TRBV29-1, with 11 bases identical to TRBD2. The trim removed 7 bases at V and 4 bases at J, leaving 6 bases unmatched. The CDR3 covers 13 residues. The germline V gene has CDR1 SQVTM and CDR2 ANQGSEA. This chain's CDR3 is CSASLAGVYEQYF. In DNA, the CDR3 is TGCAGCGCCTCACTAGCGGGAGTTTACGAGCAGTACTTC.

This clonotype was seen repeatedly, ten times or more. The chain recombines TRBV4-1 with TRBJ2-5; 15 bases match TRBD2. The CDR3 runs to 16 residues. With V trimmed by 4 bases and J by 2 bases, 2 bases remained unmatched. Germline CDR1 and CDR2: MGHRA and YSYEKL. DNA of the CDR3: TGCGCCAGCAGCCCAGGGACTAGCGGGAGGCAAGAGACCCAGTACTTC. Translated: CASSPGTSGRQETQYF.

This chain joins TRBV5-1 and TRBJ1-1; tentative D call: TRBD1 (6 bases). The V gene's germline CDR1 is SGHRS and CDR2 YFSETQ. The CDR3 extends over 16 amino acids. V shed 2 bases and J shed 2 bases, with 16 bases lying between them. The CDR3 here is CASSLGPQGTNTEAFF. CDR3 in DNA: TGCGCCAGCAGCTTAGGGCCCCAGGGGACAAACACTGAAGCTTTCTTT.

This clonotype was seen just once. Since a much larger clone is just one base distant, this may be a read error. The rearrangement joins TRBV6-2 or TRBV6-3 to TRBJ1-5, with D possibly TRBD1 on 6 matching bases. The germline CDR1 and CDR2 sequences are MNHEY and SVGEGT. The CDR3 sequence is 14 residues long. CDR3 protein: CASSLRGSNRPQHF. The CDR3 bases are TGTGCCAGCAGTCTCAGGGGTAGCAATCGGCCCCAGCATTTT.

V usage is TRBV20-1 and J usage is TRBJ1-5, with D possibly being TRBD1 (6 bases). The CDR3 is 14 residues long. Germline CDR1 DFQATT, CDR2 SNEGSKA (reference sequence). The germline V and J ends were trimmed by 4 bases and 1 base, with 11 bases remaining between them. CDR3 loop: CSAKQGSSNQPQHF. In nucleotides, the CDR3 is TGCAGTGCTAAACAGGGATCAAGCAATCAGCCCCAGCATTTT.

Many counts were recorded for this clonotype. In DNA, the CDR3 is TGCGCCAGCAGCTTGAGGGCAGGACCCTCCTACGAGCAGTACTTC. Protein sequence: CASSLRAGPSYEQYF. The chain links TRBV5-1 to TRBJ2-7; D remains ambiguous. Trimming removed 1 base at V and 0 bases at J, with 11 bases between. Germline V gene data show CDR1 as SGHRS and CDR2 as YFSETQ. The CDR3 consists of 15 residues. Drawing the rest from reference TRBV5-1 and TRBJ2-7, the complete variable domain is KAGVTQTPRYLIKTRGQQVTLSCSPISGHRSVSWYQQTPGQGLQFLFEYFSETQRNKGNFPGRFSGRQFSNSRSEMNVSTLELGDSALYLCASSLRAGPSYEQYFGPGTRLTVT.

As to this clonotype: A much more abundant neighbour one base away suggests this may be a read error. The V call is TRBV24-1, the J call TRBJ2-1; the D is unclear. The CDR3 contains 12 residues. V lost 4 bases, J lost 3 bases, and 3 bases lay in between. Germline loops: CDR1 KGHDR, CDR2 SFDVKD. CDR3 residues: CATSESYNEQFF. The CDR3 region has the DNA TGTGCCACCAGTGAGAGCTACAATGAGCAGTTCTTC.

The table lists this clonotype with a count of one. A much larger clone is a single base away; this may be a read error. This chain uses TRBV5-4 with TRBJ2-1; D unresolved. The CDR3 spans 12 residues. The germline gives CDR1 SGHNT, CDR2 YYREEE (reference sequence). This CDR3 is CAGSSSINEQFF. The CDR3 DNA reads as TGTGCCGGCAGCTCCTCCATAAATGAGCAGTTCTTC.

This clonotype was detected many times. This chain joins TRBV5-5 and TRBJ2-1; the match to TRBD2 covers 11 bases. Germline V gene lookup returns CDR1 SGHKS and CDR2 YYEKEE (reference sequence). This CDR3 region has 15 residues. V lost 4 bases and J lost 7; bases outside the gene matches: 7. CDR3 in amino acids: CASSVTTSGINEQFF. The CDR3 nucleotides read TGTGCCAGCAGCGTGACGACTAGCGGGATTAATGAGCAGTTCTTC.

As concerns this clonotype: A single base separates this from a much larger clone, so it may be a read error. The chain employs TRBV12-3 or TRBV12-4 and TRBJ2-2; TRBD1 matches at 7 bases. The junction had 8 bases not matched to a gene; V was cut back by 10 bases and J by 9 bases. The CDR3 is made up of 12 amino acids. The CDR3 coding sequence is TGTGCCAAAGGGGGCAAGACCTGGGAGCTGTTTTTT. As protein: CAKGGKTWELFF.

As to this clonotype: Relative to the germline gene, one junction end is altered; a read error may explain this. The chain couples TRBV28 to TRBJ2-4, with D possibly matching TRBD2 (6 bases). The CDR3 extends over 14 amino acids. The germline CDR1 and CDR2 sequences are MDHEN and SYDVKM. Here the CDR3 reads CACSLKVRGNIQYF. The CDR3 region has the DNA TGTGCCTGCAGTTTAAAAGTGCGGGGAAACATTCAATACTTC.

For this clonotype: This clone may be a read error of a much larger clone one base away. CDR3 in amino acids: CASSQAGEQSQHF. As DNA, the CDR3 is TGCGCCAGCAGCCAAGCGGGGGAACAGTCCCAGCATTTT. J is TRBJ1-5 and V is TRBV4-1, with a tentative D call TRBD1 (5 bases). The CDR3 covers 13 residues. Germline V gives CDR1 MGHRA, CDR2 YSYEKL. Trimming left V 1 base short and J 11 bases short, with 12 bases between.

Only one count was recorded for this clonotype. As the CDR3 is not closed by the conserved phenylalanine or tryptophan, this likely results from a read error. This chain joins TRBV7-8 and TRBJ1-2; a possible D gene is TRBD1 (6 bases). Germline lookup yields CDR1 SGHVS and CDR2 FQNEAQ. This CDR3 is 15 amino acids long. Trimming removed 2 bases from V and 2 bases from J, with 12 bases in between. In DNA, the CDR3 is TGTGCCAGCAGCTTATTGAGGGGGAAAAACTATGGCTACACCTTA. This encodes CASSLLRGKNYGYTL.